A single sample gave rise to the 6 T cell receptor beta chains below, sequenced in a study of blood T cell repertoires in COVID-19. The repertoire was sequenced with immunoSEQ multiplex PCR; TCRdb's copy has only in-frame clones and lacks some. The table shows 200,000 to 300,000 clones, with about 90% occurring only once. The specimen sequenced was peripheral blood. The receptors originated from a man aged 25-40 years with COVID-19, enrolled during active disease.

This clone was seen just once. The chain couples TRBV28 to TRBJ1-1; 10 bases align to TRBD1. V was pared by 5 bases and J by 5 bases, with 8 bases of the junction left unmatched. Germline CDR1 MDHEN, CDR2 SYDVKM. The CDR3 extends over 15 amino acids. The CDR3 region has the DNA TGTGCCAGCAGTCCTGGGACAGGGGAGGTGACTGAAGCTTTCTTT. Translation gives CASSPGTGEVTEAFF.

The CDR3 region is CASSVAGQRETQYF. CDR3 in DNA: TGTGCCAGCAGCGTAGCGGGACAAAGGGAGACCCAGTACTTC. The gene calls are TRBV9 and TRBJ2-5; TRBD1 might be the D (6 bases). Per germline, CDR1 SGDLS and CDR2 YYNGEE. The CDR3 runs 14 residues. V lost 0 bases to trimming and J lost 5 bases, with 11 bases between them.

This chain uses TRBV4-1 with TRBJ2-7; TRBD1 aligns across 7 bases. Losses at the gene ends were 3 bases for V and 10 bases for J; bases not matched to a gene: 6. The germline CDR1 and CDR2 sequences are MGHRA and YSYEKL. The CDR3 is 12 amino acids. The chain's CDR3 is CASSHPGQDQYF. In DNA form, the CDR3 reads TGCGCCAGCAGCCACCCCGGACAGGATCAGTACTTC.

The chain uses TRBV7-9 and TRBJ2-2; D is perhaps TRBD1 (6 bases). Germline CDR1 is SEHNR and CDR2 is FQNEAQ (reference sequence). Trimming pared 5 bases from V and 3 bases from J, leaving 13 bases between. There are 15 residues in the CDR3. The CDR3: CASSAQGMYTGELFF. In DNA, the CDR3 is TGTGCCAGCAGCGCACAGGGTATGTACACCGGGGAGCTGTTTTTT.

The chain recombines TRBV19 with TRBJ1-3, with unresolved D. This CDR3 is 17 amino acids long. Germline CDR1 reads LNHDA; CDR2 reads SQIVND (reference sequence). V lost 0 bases to trimming and J lost 0 bases, with 12 bases between them. This CDR3 is CASSIDPGWTSGNTIYF. CDR3 nucleotides: TGTGCCAGTAGTATAGATCCGGGGTGGACCTCTGGAAACACCATATATTTT. The entire variable domain, with the rest obtained from reference TRBV19 and TRBJ1-3, is as follows: DGGITQSPKYLFRKEGQNVTLSCEQNLNHDAMYWYRQDPGQGLRLIYYSQIVNDFQKGDIAEGYSVSREKKESFPLTVTSAQKNPTAFYLCASSIDPGWTSGNTIYFGEGSWLTVV.

The chain combines TRBV13 with TRBJ2-5; 10 bases map to TRBD1. The CDR3 is 15 amino acids. Trimming cost V 4 bases and J 5 bases; bases outside gene matches: 7. The germline CDR1 and CDR2 sequences are PRHDT and FYEKMQ (reference sequence). This CDR3 is CASSSRDRGAETQYF. The CDR3 nucleotides are TGTGCCAGCAGCTCCCGGGACAGGGGCGCGGAGACCCAGTACTTC.